This T cell receptor beta chain was obtained from a study of Graves' ophthalmopathy and Graves' hyperthyroidism. Study-level findings and limits: Ophthalmopathy and stable hyperthyroidism were discriminated by a 13-signature model, with around 88% sensitivity and approximately 77% specificity.

Amplification of TCR beta CDR3 regions used RNA transcripts. Second-round multiplex PCR came after a first-round RT-PCR that employed HTBI primers. TCRdb re-derived calls from the multiplex PCR reads in MiXCR, one entry per CDR3 protein. Here the sample spans hundreds of thousands of distinct CDR3 sequences, about 24% being singletons. Clinicians made diagnoses from clinical symptoms, serum thyroxine, TRAb, thyroid ultrasound and orbital computed tomography. Trimming cost V 4 bases and J 5 bases, with 12 bases left between them. Germline V gene sequence: CDR1 MDHEN, CDR2 SYDVKM. The length of the CDR3 is 15 residues. This clonotype was counted only a few times. Its antigen is currently unknown.

The sample comprised peripheral blood. The TCR comes from a woman younger than 30 with stable Graves' hyperthyroidism. Some clones in this sample may be carry-over from other donors' samples. The chain is built from TRBV28 and TRBJ1-6; maybe TRBD1 (5 bases). The CDR3 sequence is CASSYAGTDNSPLHF. The CDR3 DNA follows: TGTGCCAGCAGTTATGCCGGGACGGATAATTCACCCCTCCACTTT.